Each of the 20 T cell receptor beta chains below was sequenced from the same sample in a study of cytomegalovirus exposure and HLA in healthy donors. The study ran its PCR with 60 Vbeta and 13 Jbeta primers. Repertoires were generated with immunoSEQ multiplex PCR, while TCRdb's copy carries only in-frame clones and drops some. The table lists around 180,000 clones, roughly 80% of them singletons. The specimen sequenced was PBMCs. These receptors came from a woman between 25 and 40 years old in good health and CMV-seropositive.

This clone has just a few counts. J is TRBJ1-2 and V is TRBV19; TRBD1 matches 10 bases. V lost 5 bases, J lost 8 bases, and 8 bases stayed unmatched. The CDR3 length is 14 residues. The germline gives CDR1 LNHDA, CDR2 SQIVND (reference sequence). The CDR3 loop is CASSARTGGSGYTF. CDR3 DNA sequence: TGTGCCAGTAGTGCTCGGACAGGGGGGTCGGGCTACACCTTC.

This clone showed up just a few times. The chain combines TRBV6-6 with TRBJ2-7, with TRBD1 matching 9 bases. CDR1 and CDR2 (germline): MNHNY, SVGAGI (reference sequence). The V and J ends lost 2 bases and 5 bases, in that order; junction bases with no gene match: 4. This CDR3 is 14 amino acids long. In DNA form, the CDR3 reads TGTGCCAGCAGTTACGACAGGGGGTCCGACGAGCAGTACTTC. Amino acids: CASSYDRGSDEQYF.

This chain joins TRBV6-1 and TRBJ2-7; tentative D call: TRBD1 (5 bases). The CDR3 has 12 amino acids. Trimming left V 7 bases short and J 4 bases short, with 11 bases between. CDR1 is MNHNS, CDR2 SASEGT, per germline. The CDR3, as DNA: TGTGCCAGCACCCGGACATCGTACGAGCAGTACTTC. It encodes CASTRTSYEQYF.

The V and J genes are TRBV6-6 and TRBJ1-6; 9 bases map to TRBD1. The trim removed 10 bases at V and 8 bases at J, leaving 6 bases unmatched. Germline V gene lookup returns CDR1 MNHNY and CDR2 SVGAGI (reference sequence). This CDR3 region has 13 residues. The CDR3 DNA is TGTGCCACCCAGGACAGGGGAGATTCACCCCTCCACTTT. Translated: CATQDRGDSPLHF.

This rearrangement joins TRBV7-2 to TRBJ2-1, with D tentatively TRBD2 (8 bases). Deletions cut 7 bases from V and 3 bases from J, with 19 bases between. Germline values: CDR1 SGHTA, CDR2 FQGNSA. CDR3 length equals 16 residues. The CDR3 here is CASNPGGAGGYNEQFF. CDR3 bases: TGTGCCAGCAACCCCGGGGGGGCAGGGGGCTACAATGAGCAGTTCTTC.

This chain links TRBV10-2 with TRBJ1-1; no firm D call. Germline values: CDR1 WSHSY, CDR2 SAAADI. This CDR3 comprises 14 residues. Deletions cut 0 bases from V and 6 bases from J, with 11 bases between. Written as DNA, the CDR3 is TGCGCCAGCAGTGAGTCGGGAGGGATCTCTGAAGCTTTCTTT. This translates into CASSESGGISEAFF.

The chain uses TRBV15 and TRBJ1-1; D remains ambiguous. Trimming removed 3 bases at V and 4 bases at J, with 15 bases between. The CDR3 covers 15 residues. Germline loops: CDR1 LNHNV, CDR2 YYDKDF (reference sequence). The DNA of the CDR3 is TGTGCCACCAGCAGCCCGGGTGAGGTCCTCACTGAAGCTTTCTTT. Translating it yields CATSSPGEVLTEAFF.

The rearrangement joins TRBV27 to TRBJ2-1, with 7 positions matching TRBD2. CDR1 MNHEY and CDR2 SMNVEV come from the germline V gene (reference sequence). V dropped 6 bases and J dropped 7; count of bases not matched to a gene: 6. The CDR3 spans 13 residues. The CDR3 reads CASSRGLWNEQFF. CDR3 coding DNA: TGTGCCAGCAGCCGGGGACTATGGAATGAGCAGTTCTTC.

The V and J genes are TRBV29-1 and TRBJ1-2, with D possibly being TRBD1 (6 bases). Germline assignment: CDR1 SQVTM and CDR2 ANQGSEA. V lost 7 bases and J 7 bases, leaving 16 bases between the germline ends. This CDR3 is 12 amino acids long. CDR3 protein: CSGVSGHSGYTF. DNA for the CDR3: TGCAGCGGCGTATCGGGACACAGTGGCTACACCTTC. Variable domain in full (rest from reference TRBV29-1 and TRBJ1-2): SAVISQKPSRDICQRGTSLTIQCQVDSQVTMMFWYRQQPGQSLTLIATANQGSEATYESGFVIDKFPISRPNLTFSTLTVSNMSPEDSSIYLCSGVSGHSGYTFGSGTRLTVV.

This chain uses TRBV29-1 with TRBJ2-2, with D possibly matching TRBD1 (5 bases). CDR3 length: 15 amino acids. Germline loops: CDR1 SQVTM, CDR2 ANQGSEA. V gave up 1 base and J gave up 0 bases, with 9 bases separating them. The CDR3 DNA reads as TGCAGCGTTGAAGGGACAAAATCGAACACCGGGGAGCTGTTTTTT. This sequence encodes CSVEGTKSNTGELFF.

CDR3 amino acids: CASGLNRDRSNQPQHF. Here the CDR3 DNA reads TGTGCTAGTGGGCTCAACAGGGATAGAAGCAATCAGCCCCAGCATTTT. V is TRBV12-5 and J is TRBJ1-5; D may be TRBD1 (6 bases). CDR1 and CDR2 from the germline V gene are LGHNT and FRNRAP. Trimming left V 6 bases short and J 1 base short, with 16 bases between. This CDR3 region has 16 residues.

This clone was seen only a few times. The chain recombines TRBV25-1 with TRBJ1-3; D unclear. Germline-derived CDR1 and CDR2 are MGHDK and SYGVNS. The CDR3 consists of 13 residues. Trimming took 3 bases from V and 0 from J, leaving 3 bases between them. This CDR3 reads CASSDNSGNTIYF. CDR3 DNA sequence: TGTGCCAGCAGTGACAACTCTGGAAACACCATATATTTT.

In nucleotides, the CDR3 is TGTGCCAGAAGCTCGTACTACGAGCAGTACTTC. Residues: CARSSYYEQYF. V usage is TRBV5-3 and J usage is TRBJ2-7; D not resolved. TRBV5-3 is labeled an ORF, and its function is uncertain. The length of the CDR3 is 11 residues. V shed 3 bases and J shed 3 bases, with 4 bases lying between them.

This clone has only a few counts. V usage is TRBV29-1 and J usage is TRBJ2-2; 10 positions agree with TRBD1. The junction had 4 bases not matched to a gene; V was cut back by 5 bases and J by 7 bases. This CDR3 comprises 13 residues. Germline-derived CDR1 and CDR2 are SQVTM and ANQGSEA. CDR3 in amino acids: CSVFGQGGGELFF. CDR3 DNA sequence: TGCAGCGTTTTTGGACAGGGGGGCGGGGAGCTGTTTTTT.

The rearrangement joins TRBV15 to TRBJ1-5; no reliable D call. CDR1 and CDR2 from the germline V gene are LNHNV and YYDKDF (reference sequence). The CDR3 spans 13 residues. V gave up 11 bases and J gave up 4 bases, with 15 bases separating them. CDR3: CAPTAASNQPQHF. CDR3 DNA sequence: TGTGCCCCTACGGCAGCTAGTAATCAGCCCCAGCATTTT.

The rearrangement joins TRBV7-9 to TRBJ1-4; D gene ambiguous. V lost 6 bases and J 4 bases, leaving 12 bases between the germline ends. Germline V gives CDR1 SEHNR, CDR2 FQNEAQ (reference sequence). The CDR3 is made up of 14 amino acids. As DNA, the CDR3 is TGTGCCAGCAGACGACTCCGGAATAATGAAAAACTGTTTTTT. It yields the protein CASRRLRNNEKLFF.

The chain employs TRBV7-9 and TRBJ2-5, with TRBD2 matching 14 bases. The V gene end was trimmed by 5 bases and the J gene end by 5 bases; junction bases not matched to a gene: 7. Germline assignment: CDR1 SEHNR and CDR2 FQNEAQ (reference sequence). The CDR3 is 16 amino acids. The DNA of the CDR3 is TGTGCCAGCAGCGAGGGACTAGCGGGAGCTGGGGAGACCCAGTACTTC. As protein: CASSEGLAGAGETQYF. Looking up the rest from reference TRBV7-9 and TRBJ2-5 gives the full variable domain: DTGVSQNPRHKITKRGQNVTFRCDPISEHNRLYWYRQTLGQGPEFLTYFQNEAQLEKSRLLSDRFSAERPKGSFSTLEIQRTEQGDSAMYLCASSEGLAGAGETQYFGPGTRLLVL.

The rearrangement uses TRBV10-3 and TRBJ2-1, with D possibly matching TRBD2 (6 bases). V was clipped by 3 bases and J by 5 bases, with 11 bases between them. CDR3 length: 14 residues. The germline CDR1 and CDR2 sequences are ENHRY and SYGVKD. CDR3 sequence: CAISDLAQDNEQFF. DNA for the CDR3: TGTGCCATCAGTGACCTAGCGCAGGACAATGAGCAGTTCTTC.

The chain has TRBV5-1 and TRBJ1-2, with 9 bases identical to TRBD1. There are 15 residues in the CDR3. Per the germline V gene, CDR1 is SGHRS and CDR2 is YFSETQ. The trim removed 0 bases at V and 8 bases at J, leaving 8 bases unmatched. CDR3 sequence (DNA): TGCGCCAGCAGCTTGGTACAGGGACAGGGTAAAGGCTACACCTTC. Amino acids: CASSLVQGQGKGYTF.

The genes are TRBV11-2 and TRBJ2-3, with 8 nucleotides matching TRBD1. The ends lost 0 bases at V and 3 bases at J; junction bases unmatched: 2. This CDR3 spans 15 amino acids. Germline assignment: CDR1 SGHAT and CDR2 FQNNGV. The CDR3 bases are TGTGCCAGCAGCTTAGAGGGGACAGGAACAGATACGCAGTATTTT. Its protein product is CASSLEGTGTDTQYF.